The T cell receptor beta chain under discussion was sequenced for a study of shared clonotypes between healthy human individuals. Germline V gene lookup returns CDR1 PRHDT and CDR2 FYEKMQ (reference sequence). The CDR3 is made up of 15 amino acids. After removal of 4 bases from V and 2 bases from J, the junction contained 5 bases not matched to a gene. Clones were sequenced by immunoSEQ multiplex PCR, and TCRdb holds only the in-frame ones, with some missing. The sample lists approximately 500,000 clones, more than 75% seen once, with approximately 12% in the top ten. The specimen sequenced was PBMCs. The V and J genes are TRBV13 and TRBJ2-7, with 10 bases lining up with TRBD1. The TCR was taken from a woman between 35 and 50 years old in good health. Some clones in this sample may be carry-over from other donors' samples. CDR3 loop: CASSSGQGGPYEQYF. As DNA, the CDR3 is TGTGCCAGCAGCTCAGGACAGGGGGGTCCCTACGAGCAGTACTTC.